This T cell receptor beta chain was found in a study of blood T cell repertoires in COVID-19. Sequencing used immunoSEQ multiplex PCR; TCRdb keeps in-frame clones, though not all of them. The table lists about 65,000 clones, 90% of them singletons, with about 1.3% in the top ten. Germline V gives CDR1 SGHNT, CDR2 YYREEE (reference sequence). The V end lost 5 bases, the J end lost 2 bases, and 11 bases lay between the germline ends. The CDR3 spans 14 residues. The sequenced sample consisted of peripheral blood. The TCR was taken from a man between 60 and 75 years old with acute or convalescent COVID-19. The V gene is TRBV5-4, the J gene TRBJ1-3, with D uncertain. As DNA, the CDR3 is TGTGCCAGCAGGTCCGGCGGGCCTGGAAACACCATATATTTT. Its protein is CASRSGGPGNTIYF.